A selection of T cell receptor beta chains follows, all from one sample in a study of shared clonotypes between healthy human individuals. TCRdb's copy holds only in-frame clones and misses some; the assay was immunoSEQ multiplex PCR. The sample records 2,500,000 or so clones, less than 95% being singletons. Sequencing was performed on naive CD4+ T cells from PBMCs. The source is a man between 18 and 29 years old in good health. Some clones in this sample may be carry-over from other donors' samples. Both conserved end residues are part of each CDR3. The D gene is left open where the match is weak. Expanded clones are given a class, and other clones once, few, many or no size at all.

size	J	V	D	CDR3	DNA
.	TRBJ2-3	TRBV7-2	.	CASSLKTGDTQYF	TGTGCCAGCAGCCTGAAAACGGGGGATACGCAGTATTTT
.	TRBJ2-1	TRBV15	TRBD2	CATSRSSSGSPPHNEQFF	TGTGCCACCAGCAGATCCTCTAGCGGGAGCCCCCCCCACAATGAGCAGTTCTTC
few	TRBJ1-1	TRBV6-1	.	CASRLVVGAGTEAFF	TGTGCCAGCAGATTGGTCGTGGGGGCCGGCACTGAAGCTTTCTTT
.	TRBJ2-1	TRBV2	TRBD2	CASTLRRGSSYNEQFF	TGTGCCAGCACCTTGAGGCGGGGGAGCTCCTACAATGAGCAGTTCTTC
.	TRBJ1-1	TRBV6-1	.	CASSEAAGEDTEAFF	TGTGCCAGCAGTGAAGCGGCAGGGGAGGACACTGAAGCTTTCTTT
.	TRBJ2-1	TRBV11-3	TRBD1	CASSLGRGFTYNEQFF	TGTGCCAGCAGCTTAGGCAGGGGGTTCACCTACAATGAGCAGTTCTTC
.	TRBJ2-7	TRBV7-9	TRBD2	CASSTLLAGGSYEQYF	TGTGCCAGCAGCACCCTTCTAGCGGGAGGCAGCTACGAGCAGTACTTC
.	TRBJ2-5	TRBV5-1	TRBD1	CASSLDRAGRETQYF	TGCGCCAGCAGTTTGGACAGGGCGGGGAGAGAGACCCAGTACTTC
.	TRBJ2-1	TRBV14	TRBD2	CASSLPGGNEQFF	TGTGCCAGCAGTCTTCCGGGAGGTAATGAGCAGTTCTTC
.	TRBJ1-5	TRBV30	.	CAWAKDVGQPQHF	TGTGCCTGGGCTAAGGATGTTGGTCAGCCCCAGCATTTT
.	TRBJ1-1	TRBV29-1	TRBD1	CSAQGQGLVAFF	TGCAGCGCCCAGGGACAGGGGTTGGTAGCTTTCTTT
.	TRBJ1-5	TRBV6-1	.	CASSPQNNQPQHF	TGTGCCAGCAGTCCACAGAACAATCAGCCCCAGCATTTT
once	TRBJ2-2	TRBV28	TRBD2	CASSFGGGTGELFF	TGTGCCAGCAGTTTTGGCGGGGGCACCGGGGAGCTGTTTTTT
.	TRBJ2-3	TRBV7-2	TRBD2	CASSLFSGSGQDTQYF	TGTGCCAGCAGCTTATTTAGCGGGAGCGGTCAAGATACGCAGTATTTT
.	TRBJ2-3	TRBV10-1	TRBD2	CASSAGLAGPPDTDTQYF	TGCGCCAGCAGTGCCGGGCTAGCGGGCCCGCCCGACACAGATACGCAGTATTTT
.	TRBJ1-1	TRBV7-3	TRBD1	CASSSETQGATEAFF	TGTGCCAGCAGCTCAGAGACCCAGGGGGCAACTGAAGCTTTCTTT
.	TRBJ2-1	TRBV28	.	CASIRRNEQFF	TGTGCCAGCATCCGCCGCAATGAGCAGTTCTTC
.	TRBJ2-7	TRBV7-9	TRBD1	CASSIEDRGLYEQYF	TGTGCCAGCAGCATAGAGGACAGGGGGCTCTACGAGCAGTACTTC
once	TRBJ1-2	TRBV9	.	CASTRAQGDYGYTF	TGTGCCAGCACCAGAGCCCAGGGTGACTATGGCTACACCTTC
.	TRBJ2-5	TRBV28	.	CASSLAHGETQYF	TGTGCCAGCAGTTTGGCCCACGGGGAGACCCAGTACTTC
.	TRBJ2-7	TRBV15	.	CATSRGPPPYEQYF	TGTGCCACCAGCAGAGGTCCCCCTCCCTACGAGCAGTACTTC
.	TRBJ2-1	TRBV18	.	CASSPLDRSYNEQFF	TGTGCCAGCTCACCACTGGACAGATCCTACAATGAGCAGTTCTTC
.	TRBJ2-1	TRBV4-2	TRBD2	CASSQDRSGSRNEQFF	TGTGCCAGCAGCCAAGATAGAAGCGGGAGCAGGAATGAGCAGTTCTTC
once	TRBJ2-2	TRBV15	.	CATSRDSSYTGELFF	TGTGCCACCAGCAGAGATTCCAGCTACACCGGGGAGCTGTTTTTT
few	TRBJ1-2	TRBV7-2	.	CASSPEINYGYTF	TGTGCCAGCAGCCCGGAGATTAACTATGGCTACACCTTC
.	TRBJ2-5	TRBV29-1	.	CSVDIAAETQYF	TGCAGCGTTGATATCGCAGCCGAGACCCAGTACTTC
.	TRBJ2-1	TRBV6-4	.	CASSDSGQGGGRNEQFF	TGTGCCAGCAGTGACTCGGGGCAGGGGGGAGGTCGCAATGAGCAGTTCTTC
.	TRBJ2-1	TRBV6-5	.	CASSYSSFYNEQFF	TGTGCCAGCAGTTACTCGAGTTTCTACAATGAGCAGTTCTTC
.	TRBJ2-7	TRBV5-1	.	CASSLEAQVYEQYF	TGCGCCAGCAGCTTGGAAGCTCAGGTATACGAGCAGTACTTC
.	TRBJ2-5	TRBV30	TRBD2	CAWSTWGGQETQYF	TGTGCCTGGAGTACCTGGGGGGGACAAGAGACCCAGTACTTC
.	TRBJ2-2	TRBV6-1	.	CASSDRGATNTGELFF	TGTGCCAGCAGTGACCGTGGGGCGACGAACACCGGGGAGCTGTTTTTT
.	TRBJ2-7	TRBV9	TRBD2	CASSAGLADTYEQYF	TGTGCCAGCAGCGCGGGACTAGCGGATACCTACGAGCAGTACTTC
few	TRBJ1-2	TRBV4-2	.	CASSQAGIFNYGYTF	TGTGCCAGCAGCCAAGCAGGCATTTTCAACTATGGCTACACCTTC
.	TRBJ1-1	TRBV7-7	.	CASSRGTNTEAFF	TGTGCCAGCAGCCGAGGGACGAACACTGAAGCTTTCTTT
.	TRBJ2-5	TRBV14	.	CASSSTQGTEETQYF	TGTGCCAGCAGCAGCACTCAGGGTACCGAAGAGACCCAGTACTTC
.	TRBJ2-5	TRBV18	.	CASSPGSQETQYF	TGTGCCAGCTCACCGGGGTCTCAAGAGACCCAGTACTTC
.	TRBJ2-2	TRBV28	TRBD2	CASSPAGGRELFF	TGTGCCAGCAGCCCCGCGGGAGGACGGGAGCTGTTTTTT
.	TRBJ2-4	TRBV29-1	.	CSVELGYVRGKNIQYF	TGCAGCGTTGAATTGGGGTATGTGAGGGGCAAAAACATTCAGTACTTC
.	TRBJ1-2	TRBV30	.	CAWSVRAGVYGYTF	TGTGCCTGGAGTGTACGGGCAGGGGTGTATGGCTACACCTTC
.	TRBJ2-3	TRBV11-2	.	CASSLFGLLGTDTQYF	TGTGCCAGCAGCTTGTTTGGTCTTTTGGGCACAGATACGCAGTATTTT
.	TRBJ1-5	TRBV28	.	CASSLSVGGNQPQHF	TGTGCCAGCAGTTTATCGGTGGGGGGGAATCAGCCCCAGCATTTT
few	TRBJ2-1	TRBV20-1	.	CSARDSIEQFF	TGCAGTGCTAGAGATTCGATTGAGCAGTTCTTC
.	TRBJ1-1	TRBV29-1	.	CSVVNLPNTEAFF	TGCAGCGTTGTTAACTTACCGAACACTGAAGCTTTCTTT
.	TRBJ2-4	TRBV6-5	.	CASSYSGAPYF	TGTGCCAGCAGTTATAGCGGCGCGCCATACTTC
once	TRBJ2-2	TRBV10-3	.	CAIRGGQRTGELFF	TGTGCCATCAGAGGGGGTCAGAGGACCGGGGAGCTGTTTTTT
.	TRBJ1-3	TRBV5-1	.	CASRDETGVTGNTIYF	TGCGCCAGCAGAGACGAAACGGGGGTCACTGGAAACACCATATATTTT
.	TRBJ2-3	TRBV28	TRBD2	CASSLLAGAGTQYF	TGTGCCAGCAGTTTACTAGCGGGAGCTGGTACGCAGTATTTT
.	TRBJ1-2	TRBV19	.	CASSKEGLGGYTF	TGTGCCAGTAGCAAGGAAGGTCTGGGAGGCTACACCTTC